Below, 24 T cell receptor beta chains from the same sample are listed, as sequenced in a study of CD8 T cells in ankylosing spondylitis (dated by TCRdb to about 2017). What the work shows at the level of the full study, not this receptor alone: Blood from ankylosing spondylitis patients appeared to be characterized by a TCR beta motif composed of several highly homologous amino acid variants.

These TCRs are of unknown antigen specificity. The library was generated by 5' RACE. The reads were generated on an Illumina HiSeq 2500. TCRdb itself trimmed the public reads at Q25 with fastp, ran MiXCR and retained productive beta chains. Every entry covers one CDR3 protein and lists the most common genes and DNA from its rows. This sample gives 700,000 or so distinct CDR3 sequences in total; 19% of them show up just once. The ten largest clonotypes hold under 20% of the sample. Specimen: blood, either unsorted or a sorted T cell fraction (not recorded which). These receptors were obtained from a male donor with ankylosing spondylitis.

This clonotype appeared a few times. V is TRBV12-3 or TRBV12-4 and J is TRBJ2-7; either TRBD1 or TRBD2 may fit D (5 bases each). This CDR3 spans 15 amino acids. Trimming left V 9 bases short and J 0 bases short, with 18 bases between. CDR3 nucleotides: TGTGCCAGTAAGATCCGGGACGGCAGCTCCTACGAGCAGTACTTC. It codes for CASKIRDGSSYEQYF.

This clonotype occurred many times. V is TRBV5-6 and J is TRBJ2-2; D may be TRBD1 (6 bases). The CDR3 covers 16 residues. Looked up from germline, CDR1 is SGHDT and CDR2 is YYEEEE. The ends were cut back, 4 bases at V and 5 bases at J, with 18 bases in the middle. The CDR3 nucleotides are TGTGCCAGCAGCGGAACCTACAGGGAGAAGACCGGGGAGCTGTTTTTT. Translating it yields CASSGTYREKTGELFF.

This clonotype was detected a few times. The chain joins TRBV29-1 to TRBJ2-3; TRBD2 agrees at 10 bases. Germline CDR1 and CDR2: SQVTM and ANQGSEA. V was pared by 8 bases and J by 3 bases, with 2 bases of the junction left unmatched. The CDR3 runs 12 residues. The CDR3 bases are TGCAGCTCTAGCGGGAGTACAGATACGCAGTATTTT. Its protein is CSSSGSTDTQYF.

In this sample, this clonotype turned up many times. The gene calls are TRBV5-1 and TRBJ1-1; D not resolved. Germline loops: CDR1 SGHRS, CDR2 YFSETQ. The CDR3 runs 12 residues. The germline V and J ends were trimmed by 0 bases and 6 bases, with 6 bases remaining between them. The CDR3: CASSLGEAEAFF. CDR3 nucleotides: TGCGCCAGCAGCTTGGGGGAGGCTGAAGCTTTCTTT. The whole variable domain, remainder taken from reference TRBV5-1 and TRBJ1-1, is KAGVTQTPRYLIKTRGQQVTLSCSPISGHRSVSWYQQTPGQGLQFLFEYFSETQRNKGNFPGRFSGRQFSNSRSEMNVSTLELGDSALYLCASSLGEAEAFFGQGTRLTVV.

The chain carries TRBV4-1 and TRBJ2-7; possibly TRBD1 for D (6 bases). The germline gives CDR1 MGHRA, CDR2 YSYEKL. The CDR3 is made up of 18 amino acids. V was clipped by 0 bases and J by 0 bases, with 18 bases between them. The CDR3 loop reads CASSQDPSDRSVSYEQYF. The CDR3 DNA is TGCGCCAGCAGCCAAGATCCCTCGGACAGATCGGTCTCCTACGAGCAGTACTTC.

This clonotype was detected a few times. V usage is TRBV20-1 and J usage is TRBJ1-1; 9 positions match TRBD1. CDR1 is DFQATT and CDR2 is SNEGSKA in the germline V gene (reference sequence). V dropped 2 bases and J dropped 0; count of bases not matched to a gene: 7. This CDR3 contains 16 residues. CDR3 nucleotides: TGCAGTGCTAGACCCGGGACAGGGATTTTGAACACTGAAGCTTTCTTT. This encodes CSARPGTGILNTEAFF.

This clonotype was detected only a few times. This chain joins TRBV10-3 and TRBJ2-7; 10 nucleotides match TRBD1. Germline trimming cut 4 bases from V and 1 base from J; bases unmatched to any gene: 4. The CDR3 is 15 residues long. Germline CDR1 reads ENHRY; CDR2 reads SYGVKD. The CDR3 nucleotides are TGTGCCATCAGTGGGGGGGACAGGGGTTCCTACGAGCAGTACTTC. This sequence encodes CAISGGDRGSYEQYF.

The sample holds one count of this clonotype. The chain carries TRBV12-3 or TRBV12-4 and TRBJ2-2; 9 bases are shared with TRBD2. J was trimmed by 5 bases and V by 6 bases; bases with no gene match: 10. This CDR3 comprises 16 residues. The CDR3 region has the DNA TGTGCCAGCAGCCCTCGGATAGCGGGGGAGACCGGGGAGCTGTTTTTT. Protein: CASSPRIAGETGELFF.

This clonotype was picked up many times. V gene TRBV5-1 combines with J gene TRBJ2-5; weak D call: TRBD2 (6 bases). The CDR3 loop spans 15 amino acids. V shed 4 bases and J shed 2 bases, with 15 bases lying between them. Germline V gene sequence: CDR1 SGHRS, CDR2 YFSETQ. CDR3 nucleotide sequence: TGCGCCAGCAGCCCTCGGGACTCGATACAAGAGACCCAGTACTTC. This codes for CASSPRDSIQETQYF.

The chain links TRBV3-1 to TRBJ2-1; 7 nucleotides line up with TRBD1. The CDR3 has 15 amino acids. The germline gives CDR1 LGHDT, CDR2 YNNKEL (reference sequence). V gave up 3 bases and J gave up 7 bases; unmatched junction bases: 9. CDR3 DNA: TGTGCCAGCAGCCACCGTACGGACAGGTGGAATGAGCAGTTCTTC. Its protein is CASSHRTDRWNEQFF.

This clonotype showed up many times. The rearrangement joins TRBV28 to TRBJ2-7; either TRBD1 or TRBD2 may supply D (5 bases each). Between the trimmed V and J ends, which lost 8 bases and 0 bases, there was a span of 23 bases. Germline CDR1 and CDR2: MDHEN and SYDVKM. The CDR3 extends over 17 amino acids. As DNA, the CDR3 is TGTGCCAGCCGCCCCGGGAAGGGGACCAGAAGCTCCTACGAGCAGTACTTC. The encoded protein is CASRPGKGTRSSYEQYF.

The CDR3 sequence is CASSQSPRTGQPNEQFF. In DNA form, the CDR3 reads TGCGCCAGCAGCCAATCCCCCCGAACAGGGCAGCCCAATGAGCAGTTCTTC. The gene calls are TRBV4-1 and TRBJ2-1, with D perhaps matching TRBD1 (6 bases). The CDR3 has 17 amino acids. Looked up from germline, CDR1 is MGHRA and CDR2 is YSYEKL. V was clipped by 2 bases and J by 6 bases, with 20 bases between them.

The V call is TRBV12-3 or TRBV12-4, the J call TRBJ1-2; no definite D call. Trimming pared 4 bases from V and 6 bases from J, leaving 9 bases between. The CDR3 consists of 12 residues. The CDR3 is CASSSDPHGYTF. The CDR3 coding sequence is TGTGCCAGCAGTTCCGACCCACATGGCTACACCTTC.

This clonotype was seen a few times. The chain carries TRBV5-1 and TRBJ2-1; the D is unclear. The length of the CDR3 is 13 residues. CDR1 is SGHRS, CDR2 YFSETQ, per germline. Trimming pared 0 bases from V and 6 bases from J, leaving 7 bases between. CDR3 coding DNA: TGCGCCAGCAGCTTGGTTGCTTCCAATGAGCAGTTCTTC. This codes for CASSLVASNEQFF.

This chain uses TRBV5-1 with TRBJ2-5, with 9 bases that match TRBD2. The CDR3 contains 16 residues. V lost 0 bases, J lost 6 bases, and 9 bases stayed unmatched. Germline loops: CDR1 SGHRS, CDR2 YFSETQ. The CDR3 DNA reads TGCGCCAGCAGCTTGGACGGCGGGGGGGCCGGGAAGACCCAGTACTTC. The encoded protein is CASSLDGGGAGKTQYF.

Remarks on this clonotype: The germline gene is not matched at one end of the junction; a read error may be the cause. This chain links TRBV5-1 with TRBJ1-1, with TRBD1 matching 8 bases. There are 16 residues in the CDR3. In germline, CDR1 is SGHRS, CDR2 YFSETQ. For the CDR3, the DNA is TGCGCCAGCAGCTTGGCAGGGGGCAGTTGGAGCACTGAAGCGGTCTTT. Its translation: CASSLAGGSWSTEAVF.

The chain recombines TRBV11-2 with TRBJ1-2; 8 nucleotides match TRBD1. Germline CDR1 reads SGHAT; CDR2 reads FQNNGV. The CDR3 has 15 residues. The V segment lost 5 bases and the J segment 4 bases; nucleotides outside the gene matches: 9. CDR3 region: CASSMTTGALYGYTF. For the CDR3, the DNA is TGTGCCAGCAGCATGACGACAGGGGCGCTCTATGGCTACACCTTC.

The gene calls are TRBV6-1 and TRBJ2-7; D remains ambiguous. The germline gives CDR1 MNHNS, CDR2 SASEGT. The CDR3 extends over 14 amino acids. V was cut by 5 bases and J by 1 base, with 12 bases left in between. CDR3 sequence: CASSPRTESYEQYF. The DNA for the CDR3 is TGTGCCAGCAGTCCCAGGACGGAATCCTACGAGCAGTACTTC.

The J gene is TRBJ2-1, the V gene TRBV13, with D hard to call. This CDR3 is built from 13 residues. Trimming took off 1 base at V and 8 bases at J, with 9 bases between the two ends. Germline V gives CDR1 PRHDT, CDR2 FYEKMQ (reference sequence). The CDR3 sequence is CASSLEAHYEQFF. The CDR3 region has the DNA TGTGCCAGCAGCTTAGAGGCACATTATGAGCAGTTCTTC.

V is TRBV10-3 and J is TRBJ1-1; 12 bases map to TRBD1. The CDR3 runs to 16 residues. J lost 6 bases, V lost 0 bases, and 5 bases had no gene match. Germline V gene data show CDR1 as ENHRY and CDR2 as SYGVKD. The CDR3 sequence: CAISESTGQGAPEAFF. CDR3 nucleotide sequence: TGTGCCATCAGTGAGTCTACGGGACAGGGGGCCCCTGAAGCTTTCTTT.

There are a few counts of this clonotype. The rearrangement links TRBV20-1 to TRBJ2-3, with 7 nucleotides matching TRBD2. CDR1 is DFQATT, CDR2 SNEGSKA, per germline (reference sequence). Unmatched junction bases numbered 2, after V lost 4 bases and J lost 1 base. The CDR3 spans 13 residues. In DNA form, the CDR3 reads TGCAGTGCTACTCGGGGGGGCACAGATACGCAGTATTTT. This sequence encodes CSATRGGTDTQYF.

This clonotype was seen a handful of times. The CDR3 bases are TGTGCCAGCAGCCACCAAGACTTATGGGAGCTGTTTTTT. Translating it yields CASSHQDLWELFF. This chain links TRBV12-3 or TRBV12-4 with TRBJ2-2, with D unresolved. V was trimmed by 6 bases and J by 9 bases, leaving 14 bases between them. CDR3 size: 13 residues.

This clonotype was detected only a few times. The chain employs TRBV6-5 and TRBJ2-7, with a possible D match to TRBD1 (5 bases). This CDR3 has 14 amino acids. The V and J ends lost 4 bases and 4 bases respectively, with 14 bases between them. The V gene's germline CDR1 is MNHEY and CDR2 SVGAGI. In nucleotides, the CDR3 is TGTGCCAGCAGTTTTGCAGGGCCCGCTTACGAGCAGTACTTC. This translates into CASSFAGPAYEQYF.

This CDR3 is CAISVGSGPYEQYF. As DNA, the CDR3 is TGTGCCATCAGTGTTGGTAGCGGGCCCTACGAGCAGTACTTC. The rearrangement joins TRBV10-3 to TRBJ2-7; TRBD2 matches at 7 bases. This CDR3 spans 14 amino acids. The V gene end was trimmed by 4 bases and the J gene end by 2 bases; junction bases not matched to a gene: 5. Germline V gives CDR1 ENHRY, CDR2 SYGVKD.